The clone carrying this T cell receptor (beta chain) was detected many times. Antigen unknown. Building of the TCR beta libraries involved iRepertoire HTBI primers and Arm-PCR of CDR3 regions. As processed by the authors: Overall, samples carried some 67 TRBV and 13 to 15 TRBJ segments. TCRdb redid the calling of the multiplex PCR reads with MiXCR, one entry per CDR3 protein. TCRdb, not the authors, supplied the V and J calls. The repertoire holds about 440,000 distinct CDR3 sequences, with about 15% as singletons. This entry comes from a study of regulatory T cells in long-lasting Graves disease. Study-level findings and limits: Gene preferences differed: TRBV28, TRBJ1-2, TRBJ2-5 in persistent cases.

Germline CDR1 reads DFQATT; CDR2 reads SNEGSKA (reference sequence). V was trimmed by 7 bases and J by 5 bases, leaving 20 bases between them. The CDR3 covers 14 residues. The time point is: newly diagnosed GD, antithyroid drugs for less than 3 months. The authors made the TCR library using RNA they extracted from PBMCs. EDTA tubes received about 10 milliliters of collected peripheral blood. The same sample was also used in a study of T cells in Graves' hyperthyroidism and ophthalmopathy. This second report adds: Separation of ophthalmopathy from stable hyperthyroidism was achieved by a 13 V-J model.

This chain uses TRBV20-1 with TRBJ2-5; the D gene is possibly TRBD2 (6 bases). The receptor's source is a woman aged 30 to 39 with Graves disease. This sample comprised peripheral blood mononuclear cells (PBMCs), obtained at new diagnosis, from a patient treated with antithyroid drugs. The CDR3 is CSVIERALYETQYF. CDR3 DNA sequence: TGCAGTGTTATCGAGCGGGCCCTGTATGAGACCCAGTACTTC.